This TCR beta chain was obtained from a study of blood T cells in healthy people across ages. Trimming shortened V by 2 bases and J by 13 bases, and 19 bases separated the two germline ends. This CDR3 is 14 amino acids long. Per germline, CDR1 SGHRS and CDR2 YFSETQ. The individuals who served as donors were healthy Caucasians living in Russia, aged roughly 6 to 90. To note about this clonotype: The antigen is unknown.

A sample-barcoded 5' primer and a J-beta primer mix were used in a second PCR of roughly 6 to 11 cycles. TCRdb called the 5' RACE reads again in MiXCR, with one record for every CDR3 protein. The sample lists some 1.8 million distinct CDR3 sequences; roughly two fifths were seen once. The study's findings and limits: The study found more naive CD4+ cells and higher diversity in long-lived than aged donors.

The rearrangement joins TRBV5-1 to TRBJ2-4, with D hard to call. This clonotype was obtained from a human donor in good health. Input material: blood. The chain's CDR3 is CASSFSGLSYGQYF. CDR3 DNA: TGCGCCAGCAGCTTCTCGGGCCTCTCCTACGGGCAGTACTTC.